Sequencing of this T cell receptor beta chain was carried out in a study of blood T cell repertoires in COVID-19. Overall study: Sample material is recorded as cDNA or gDNA derived from T cells, B-cell-depleted T cells, or PBMCs.

Sequencing was performed with immunoSEQ multiplex PCR; in TCRdb, only in-frame clones are kept and a portion is missing. The table lists approximately 400,000 clones, 80% to 90% of them singletons. V gave up 1 base and J gave up 6 bases, with 12 bases separating them. The germline CDR1 and CDR2 sequences are SGHAT and FQNNGV. CDR3 length: 14 amino acids. The chain joins TRBV11-2 to TRBJ1-2, with D perhaps TRBD1 (6 bases). The sequencing sample was made of peripheral blood. The clonotype originates from a middle-aged man with acute or convalescent COVID-19. The CDR3 sequence is CASSLVRRGHGYTF. As DNA, the CDR3 is TGTGCCAGCAGCTTAGTACGCAGGGGACATGGCTACACCTTC.